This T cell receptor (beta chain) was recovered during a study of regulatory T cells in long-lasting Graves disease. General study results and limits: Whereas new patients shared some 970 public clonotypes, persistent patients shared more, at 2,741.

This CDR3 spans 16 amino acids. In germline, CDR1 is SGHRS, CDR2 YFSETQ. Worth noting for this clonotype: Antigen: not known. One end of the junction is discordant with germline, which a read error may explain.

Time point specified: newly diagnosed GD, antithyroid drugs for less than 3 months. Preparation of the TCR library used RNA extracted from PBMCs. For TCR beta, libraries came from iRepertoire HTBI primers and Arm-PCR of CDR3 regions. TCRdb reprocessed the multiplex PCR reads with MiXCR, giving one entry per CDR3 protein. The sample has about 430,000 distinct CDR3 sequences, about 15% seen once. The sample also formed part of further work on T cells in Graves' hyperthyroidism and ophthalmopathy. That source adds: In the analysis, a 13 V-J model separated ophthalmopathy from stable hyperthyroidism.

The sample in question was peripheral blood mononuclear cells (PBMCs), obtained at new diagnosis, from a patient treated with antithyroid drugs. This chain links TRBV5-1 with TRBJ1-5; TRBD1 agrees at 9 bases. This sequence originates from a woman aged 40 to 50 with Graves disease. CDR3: CASSFGSGTGNQPQHF. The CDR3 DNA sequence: TGTGCCAGCAGCTTTGGTTCCGGGACAGGGAATCAGCCCCAGCATTTT.